Listed below are T cell receptor beta chains from one sample, sequenced in a study of OX40 agonist ivuxolimab in advanced cancers. The table came from immunoSEQ multiplex PCR; TCRdb's copy has only in-frame clones and leaves some out. The repertoire holds about 37,000 clones, with about 72% as singletons. The material sequenced was CD4+ or CD8+ T cells sorted from blood, taken in a trial of the OX40 agonist ivuxolimab. These receptors were obtained from an adult with an advanced solid tumor such as melanoma, head and neck, liver or kidney cancer. The conserved cysteine and the conserved F or W are not part of the CDR3 here. The order of the fields is J gene, clone size, V gene, CDR3 protein. The listing skips clone size in some rows; elsewhere it reads once, few, many or a size class.

>TRBJ1-1|.|TRBV7-8
ASSLSTEAF
>TRBJ2-7|few|TRBV7-6
ASSLSAGDTYEQY
>TRBJ1-1|.|TRBV11-2
ASSRQVVPTEAF
>TRBJ1-4|.|TRBV11-2
ASSHGGEKLF
>TRBJ1-6|.|TRBV9
ASSATGGSYNSPLH
>TRBJ2-3|.|TRBV7-2
ASSFRTSADTQY
>TRBJ2-3|.|TRBV4-3
ASSQDARFTDTQY
>TRBJ2-1|.|TRBV25-1
ASSGYPNEQF
>TRBJ2-7|.|TRBV7-8
ASSLRDGGGYEQY
>TRBJ1-4|few|TRBV4-1
ASSLYSTAKEEKLF
>TRBJ2-7|once|TRBV11-2
ASHPGVGGVEQY
>TRBJ2-7|.|TRBV4-1
ASSQDTVTGRGEQY
>TRBJ2-3|.|TRBV9
ASSPPRASTDTQY
>TRBJ1-1|.|TRBV6-8
ASSQGLEAF
>TRBJ2-2|.|TRBV7-3
ASSHSAGLDTGELF
>TRBJ2-1|.|TRBV27
AGGTGYNEQF
>TRBJ1-6|once|TRBV6-4
ASSQGSDNSPLH
>TRBJ1-3|.|TRBV25-1
ASSEIARGGSGNTIY
>TRBJ2-3|once|TRBV7-9
ASSPGEEDTQY
>TRBJ2-3|.|TRBV6-5
AGGTPWETQY
>TRBJ2-7|.|TRBV19
ASSPRVEYEQY
>TRBJ1-2|few|TRBV27
ASRSARGYT
>TRBJ2-4|.|TRBV7-9
ASSPPPGPMGWNIQY
>TRBJ1-2|.|TRBV5-4
ASSLGLGTVLANYGYT
>TRBJ2-3|.|TRBV4-1
ASSQDPFDRDATQY
>TRBJ2-5|.|TRBV4-3
ASSQDLAGGRETQY
>TRBJ2-7|.|TRBV11-1
ASSLEVGSYEQY
>TRBJ2-3|.|TRBV5-6
ASSWPQRTGTDTQY
>TRBJ2-7|.|TRBV7-2
ASSLAGQGYEQY
>TRBJ1-1|.|TRBV7-2
ASSPQGRTEAF
>TRBJ2-7|.|TRBV18
ASSRDRGTGEQY
>TRBJ2-1|.|TRBV5-4
ASSSNRGSYNEQF
>.|.|TRBV7-8
ASSSQGEGEQY
>TRBJ2-1|.|TRBV7-6
ASSLGTSGPVNEQF
>TRBJ1-3|.|TRBV30
AWSFAPRGGRNTIY
>TRBJ2-5|.|TRBV6-5
ASSNRVGETQY
>TRBJ2-5|.|TRBV5-1
ASSPSSISLAGETQY
>TRBJ2-7|.|TRBV5-8
ASNRLAHEQY
>TRBJ1-6|.|TRBV5-5
ASSPPHNSPLH
>TRBJ2-7|.|TRBV7-9
ASSFNSYEQY
>TRBJ2-3|few|TRBV6-6
ASSLGLARLADTQY
>TRBJ2-3|once|TRBV7-9
ASSPRSSTDTQY
>TRBJ2-7|.|TRBV27
ASSLSWRGENEQY
>TRBJ2-1|.|TRBV2
ASSDLAGELRKQF
>TRBJ2-3|.|TRBV6-1
ATLRRGTDTQY
>TRBJ2-5|.|TRBV5-1
ASSLARLAGVSETQY
>TRBJ2-5|.|TRBV7-9
ASSFPLQETQY